This TCR beta chain was identified in a study of blood T cell repertoires in COVID-19 (dated by TCRdb to 2018 to 2020). Some background on the complete study: Collaborator samples came from the United States, Italy and Spain and covered acute and convalescent phases of COVID-19. The repertoires were released in a freely available public database meant as a resource for research on the immune response to SARS-CoV-2. The material from the prospective study consisted of cDNA or gDNA derived from T cells, B-cell-depleted T cells, or PBMCs. HLA class I and class II types, where available, came from metadata supplied by the sample provider rather than from assay-based typing. Sample metadata almost always included a de-identified subject ID, COVID-19 status, age in years and sex. Deeply sampled blood TCRbeta repertoires from subjects exposed to, actively infected with, or recovered from COVID-19 were included in the dataset. Samples came from the ongoing ImmuneRACE study (first 160 participants) plus 1,254 subjects from 6 global collaborators.

Study-wide conclusions, independent of this receptor: Clinical and demographic metadata were provided uncurated, with the amount varying by source and participant.

Note on this clone: This clone's antigen is unknown. No base qualities exist here, and no much larger clone lies one base off it.

The immunoSEQ Assay, a bias-controlled multiplex PCR, was used to amplify TCRbeta CDR3 regions from genomic DNA. In the original analysis: Nucleated cell counts per sample were estimated from amplification of reference gene primers within the assay. To quantify the absolute abundance of each unique TCRbeta CDR3 rearrangement, sequence reads were collapsed and filtered. For each sample, productive Simpson clonality was calculated by taking the square root of Simpson's diversity index across productive rearrangements. Drawn from immuneACCESS, this table holds only the in-frame rearrangements with V and J called that TCRdb kept. Clones are partly lost; checked studies trace under half to an unresolved V gene and leave the rest unexplained. The DNA gave D and trimming, while V, J and clone size come from that table. Here the sample has approximately 210,000 clones; roughly four fifths occur a single time. The ten largest clonotypes hold approximately 12% of the sample.

According to the germline V gene, CDR1 reads MNHEY and CDR2 reads SVGEGT. The CDR3 measures 16 amino acids from cysteine to phenylalanine. Only the CDR3 part of the read is kept: 48 bases, read in frame from the first base. The junction shows trimming of 0 bases on V and 3 bases on J, and the gene matches do not reach 7 bases of it. The collaborating institutions used their own protocols to collect whole blood in K2EDTA tubes. For TCRbeta analysis, collaborator samples were shipped as frozen whole blood, as isolated PBMCs, or as DNA extracted from either sample type. The material sequenced was peripheral blood. The V and J segments used are TRBV6-2 or TRBV6-3 and TRBJ2-7; 8 central bases correspond to TRBD1. This clonotype was obtained from a woman between 35 and 50 years old with acute or convalescent COVID-19. The CDR3 has the sequence CASSYSTGQEIYEQYF. DNA sequence: TGTGCCAGCAGTTACTCGACGGGACAGGAGATCTACGAGCAGTACTTC.